This is a list of T cell receptor beta chains from one sample in a study of T cells in localized non-small cell lung cancer. The method was immunoSEQ multiplex PCR; TCRdb's version includes in-frame clones alone and lacks a portion of them. The sample yields 30,000 to 40,000 clones, 88% seen once. This material consisted of peripheral blood, taken before any cancer treatment. The receptors stem from a woman between 35 and 75 years old with stage I lung adenocarcinoma. CDR3s include the opening cysteine and the closing phenylalanine or tryptophan. D genes are given only for firm matches. Expanded clones get a size class; other rows say once, few or many, or leave the size out.

NA	12	TRBV7-3	NA	TRBJ1-1	CASSPLRTEAFF	TGTGCCAGCAGCCCACTCAGGACTGAAGCTTTCTTT
TRBD2	16	TRBV7-6	few	TRBJ2-7	CASSLKLAGGIHEQYF	TGTGCCAGCAGCTTGAAACTAGCGGGGGGTATCCACGAGCAGTACTTC
TRBD2	18	TRBV7-9	NA	TRBJ2-1	CASSLSAGSGGAYNEQFF	TGTGCCAGCAGCTTAAGTGCGGGAAGCGGGGGGGCCTACAATGAGCAGTTCTTC
NA	17	TRBV2	NA	TRBJ2-4	CASSGPLTGIAKNIQYF	TGTGCCAGCAGTGGCCCCCTAACGGGGATAGCCAAAAACATTCAGTACTTC
NA	16	TRBV5-1	few	TRBJ2-3	CASSTSSNTHTDTQYF	TGCGCCAGCAGCACCTCTAGCAACACCCACACAGATACGCAGTATTTT
TRBD1	15	TRBV4-3	few	TRBJ1-2	CASSQGDRDNYGYTF	TGCGCCAGCAGCCAAGGGGACAGGGATAACTATGGCTACACCTTC
NA	13	TRBV29-1	NA	TRBJ1-2	CSADTWGAYGYTF	TGCAGCGCTGACACCTGGGGAGCCTATGGCTACACCTTC
TRBD1	16	TRBV6-5	NA	TRBJ2-1	CASSYPGQGTRNEQFF	TGTGCCAGCAGTTACCCCGGACAGGGGACTCGGAATGAGCAGTTCTTC
TRBD1	14	TRBV29-1	NA	TRBJ1-1	CSVLIRDRDTEAFF	TGCAGCGTTTTAATCCGGGACAGGGACACTGAAGCTTTCTTT
NA	13	TRBV7-9	NA	TRBJ2-3	CASSSPRTDTQYF	TGTGCCAGCAGTTCACCCCGCACAGATACGCAGTATTTT
NA	14	TRBV5-6	NA	TRBJ2-7	CASSRVGASYEQYF	TGTGCCAGCAGTCGCGTGGGGGCCTCCTACGAGCAGTACTTC
TRBD2	16	TRBV2	NA	TRBJ2-3	CASSGTSGMYTDTQYF	TGTGCCAGCAGTGGTACTAGCGGGATGTACACAGATACGCAGTATTTT
TRBD1	16	TRBV27	NA	TRBJ2-5	CASSQALPTGLETQYF	TGTGCCAGCAGTCAAGCCCTACCGACAGGGTTGGAGACCCAGTACTTC
NA	14	TRBV5-8	NA	TRBJ2-3	CASSLVLSKDTQYF	TGTGCCAGCAGCTTGGTACTGTCGAAGGATACGCAGTATTTT
TRBD2	17	TRBV4-3	NA	TRBJ2-1	CASSQASGGAGRNEQFF	TGCGCCAGCAGCCAAGCCAGCGGGGGGGCAGGACGCAATGAGCAGTTCTTC
TRBD1	15	TRBV5-1	NA	TRBJ1-1	CASGGGGAEGTEAFF	TGCGCCAGCGGCGGAGGGGGCGCTGAAGGAACTGAAGCTTTCTTT
NA	17	TRBV15	NA	TRBJ2-1	CATSRDSGNPTGNEQFF	TGTGCCACCAGCAGAGATAGTGGTAACCCTACTGGGAATGAGCAGTTCTTC
NA	14	TRBV19	NA	TRBJ1-1	CASSLGVRNTEAFF	TGTGCCAGTTCGCTGGGGGTCCGGAACACTGAAGCTTTCTTT
NA	14	TRBV10-1	NA	TRBJ2-3	CASSESDRTDTQYF	TGCGCCAGCAGTGAGTCCGACAGGACAGATACGCAGTATTTT
NA	14	TRBV7-8	NA	TRBJ2-1	CASSRTGDYNEQFF	TGTGCCAGCAGCCGGACCGGCGATTACAATGAGCAGTTCTTC
NA	15	TRBV15	NA	TRBJ1-2	CATSREGGIGYGYTF	TGTGCCACCAGCAGAGAAGGGGGGATAGGCTATGGCTACACCTTC
TRBD1	16	TRBV6-4	NA	TRBJ2-5	CASNGRLQGAEETQYF	TGTGCCAGCAACGGACGATTACAGGGGGCTGAAGAGACCCAGTACTTC
NA	13	TRBV7-8	NA	TRBJ2-3	CASSLAGTYPQYF	TGTGCCAGCAGCTTAGCGGGAACCTACCCGCAGTATTTT
NA	16	TRBV7-8	NA	TRBJ1-5	CASSFKEGHLNQPQHF	TGTGCCAGCAGCTTCAAGGAGGGACACCTCAATCAGCCCCAGCATTTT
NA	14	TRBV29-1	NA	TRBJ2-3	CSVEGGLGTDTQYF	TGCAGCGTTGAGGGGGGGCTCGGCACAGATACGCAGTATTTT
TRBD2	17	TRBV9	NA	TRBJ2-5	CASSVVGLAGGRETQYF	TGTGCCAGCAGCGTAGTTGGTCTAGCGGGGGGCCGAGAGACCCAGTACTTC
TRBD2	14	TRBV7-9	NA	TRBJ2-1	CAMGEFRGDNEQFF	TGTGCCATGGGTGAATTTCGGGGGGACAATGAGCAGTTCTTC
NA	15	TRBV14	NA	TRBJ2-1	CASSQEGGAYNEQFF	TGTGCCAGCAGCCAGGAGGGGGGGGCCTACAATGAGCAGTTCTTC
NA	16	TRBV5-6	NA	TRBJ2-5	CASSLDGRVSVETQYF	TGTGCCAGCAGCCTAGATGGCAGGGTTTCCGTAGAGACCCAGTACTTC
TRBD1	15	TRBV4-1	NA	TRBJ2-5	CASSHKQGAWETQYF	TGCGCCAGCAGCCATAAACAGGGGGCTTGGGAGACCCAGTACTTC
NA	14	TRBV6-6	NA	TRBJ2-2	CASSPPLENGELFF	TGTGCCAGCAGCCCCCCGTTGGAAAACGGGGAGCTGTTTTTT
NA	12	TRBV19	NA	TRBJ1-1	CASSLGRTEAFF	TGTGCCAGTAGTCTGGGCCGCACTGAAGCTTTCTTT
NA	12	TRBV30	NA	TRBJ2-3	CAWNPGQNTQYF	TGTGCCTGGAATCCTGGGCAAAATACGCAGTATTTT
NA	13	TRBV6-5	NA	TRBJ1-5	CASSRGSNQPQHF	TGTGCCAGCAGCCGCGGGAGCAATCAGCCCCAGCATTTT
NA	14	TRBV2	NA	TRBJ1-4	CASSGQNEFYKLFF	TGTGCCAGCAGTGGGCAGAACGAGTTTTACAAACTGTTTTTT
TRBD1	14	TRBV10-2	NA	TRBJ1-5	CASSELGGRQPQHF	TGCGCCAGCAGTGAACTAGGGGGCCGTCAGCCCCAGCATTTT
NA	19	TRBV4-2	NA	TRBJ1-4	CASSLSSGQGITTNEKLFF	TGTGCCAGCAGCCTAAGTAGTGGTCAGGGGATAACAACTAATGAAAAACTGTTTTTT
NA	11	TRBV29-1	NA	TRBJ1-1	CSVADSAEAFF	TGCAGCGTTGCCGACAGTGCTGAAGCTTTCTTT
TRBD1	13	TRBV5-1	once	TRBJ1-1	CASRETGTGVAFF	TGCGCCAGCAGGGAAACCGGGACAGGAGTAGCTTTCTTT
NA	10	TRBV19	NA	TRBJ1-1	CATRDKEAFF	TGTGCCACCCGGGACAAAGAAGCTTTCTTT
NA	14	TRBV18	NA	TRBJ2-7	CASSPRDGTYEQYF	TGTGCCAGCTCACCGAGGGACGGGACCTACGAGCAGTACTTC
NA	16	TRBV25-1	NA	TRBJ2-3	CASSESGGVRTDTQYF	TGTGCCAGCAGTGAATCGGGCGGGGTTCGTACAGATACGCAGTATTTT
NA	13	TRBV10-3	NA	TRBJ2-5	CAIRTGPEETQYF	TGTGCCATCAGGACCGGTCCAGAAGAGACCCAGTACTTC
NA	15	TRBV11-3	once	TRBJ1-1	CASSLELGIGTEAFF	TGTGCCAGCAGCTTAGAATTGGGGATCGGAACTGAAGCTTTCTTT
NA	15	TRBV7-9	once	TRBJ1-6	CASSPPTGLNSPLHF	TGTGCCAGCAGCCCTCCCACAGGGTTGAATTCACCCCTCCACTTT
NA	14	TRBV19	NA	TRBJ2-2	CASSIVSNTGELFF	TGTGCCAGTAGTATAGTCTCGAACACCGGGGAGCTGTTTTTT
NA	15	TRBV4-3	NA	TRBJ2-7	CASSQESRFANEQYF	TGCGCCAGCAGCCAAGAGTCCAGGTTCGCGAACGAGCAGTACTTC
NA	18	TRBV4-1	NA	TRBJ2-2	CASSRKTAPSTGSGELFF	TGCGCCAGCAGCCGAAAGACGGCCCCATCAACAGGGAGCGGGGAGCTGTTTTTT
NA	14	TRBV6-5	NA	TRBJ2-5	CASSYSGSMETQYF	TGTGCCAGCAGTTACTCGGGTAGTATGGAGACCCAGTACTTC
NA	9	TRBV4-3	few	TRBJ2-3	CASTDTQYF	TGCGCCAGTACAGATACGCAGTATTTT
TRBD1	15	TRBV7-9	few	TRBJ2-7	CASSTTGGTSHEQYF	TGTGCCAGCAGCACCACAGGGGGCACCTCTCACGAGCAGTACTTC